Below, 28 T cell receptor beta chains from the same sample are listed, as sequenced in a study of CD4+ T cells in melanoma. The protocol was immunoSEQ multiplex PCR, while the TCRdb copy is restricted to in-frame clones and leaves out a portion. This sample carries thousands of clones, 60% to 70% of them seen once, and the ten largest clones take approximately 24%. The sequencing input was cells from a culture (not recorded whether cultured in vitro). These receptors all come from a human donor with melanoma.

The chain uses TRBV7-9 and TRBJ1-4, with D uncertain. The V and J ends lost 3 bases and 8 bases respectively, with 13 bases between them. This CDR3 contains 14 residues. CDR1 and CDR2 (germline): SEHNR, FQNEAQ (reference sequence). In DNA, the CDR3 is TGTGCCAGCAGCTTCCACGGCTTGGACGAAAAACTGTTTTTT. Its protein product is CASSFHGLDEKLFF.

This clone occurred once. The CDR3 bases are TGTGCCAGCAGTTATGGGGAGTTCAATGAGCAGTTCTTC. Its protein is CASSYGEFNEQFF. The chain couples TRBV6-5 to TRBJ2-1; TRBD2 might be the D (5 bases). The V gene's germline CDR1 is MNHEY and CDR2 SVGAGI. The V end was cut by 3 bases, the J end by 6 bases, with 9 bases between. The CDR3 runs 13 residues.

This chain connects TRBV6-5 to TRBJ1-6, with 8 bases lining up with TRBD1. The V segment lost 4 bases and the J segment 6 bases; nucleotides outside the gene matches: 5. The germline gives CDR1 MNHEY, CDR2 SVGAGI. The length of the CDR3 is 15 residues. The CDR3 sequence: CASSSAGGGNSPLHF. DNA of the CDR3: TGTGCCAGCAGTTCCGCAGGGGGCGGTAATTCACCCCTCCACTTT.

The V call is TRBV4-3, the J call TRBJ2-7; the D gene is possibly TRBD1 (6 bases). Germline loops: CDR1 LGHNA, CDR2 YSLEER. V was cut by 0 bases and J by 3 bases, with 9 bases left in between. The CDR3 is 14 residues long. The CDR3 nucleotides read TGCGCCAGCAGCCAAGATAAACAGGGCTACGAGCAGTACTTC. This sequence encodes CASSQDKQGYEQYF.

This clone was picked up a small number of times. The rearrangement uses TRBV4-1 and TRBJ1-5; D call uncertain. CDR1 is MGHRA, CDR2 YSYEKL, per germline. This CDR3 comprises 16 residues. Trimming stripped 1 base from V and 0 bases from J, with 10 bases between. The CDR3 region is CASSQVWGISNQPQHF. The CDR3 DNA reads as TGCGCCAGCAGCCAAGTATGGGGAATTAGCAATCAGCCCCAGCATTTT.

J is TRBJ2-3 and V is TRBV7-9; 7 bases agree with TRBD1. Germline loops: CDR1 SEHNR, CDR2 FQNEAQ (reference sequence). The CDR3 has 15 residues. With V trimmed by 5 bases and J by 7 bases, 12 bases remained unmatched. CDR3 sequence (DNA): TGTGCCAGCAGCCCATTCGGGACAGACGAAAATACGCAGTATTTT. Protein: CASSPFGTDENTQYF.

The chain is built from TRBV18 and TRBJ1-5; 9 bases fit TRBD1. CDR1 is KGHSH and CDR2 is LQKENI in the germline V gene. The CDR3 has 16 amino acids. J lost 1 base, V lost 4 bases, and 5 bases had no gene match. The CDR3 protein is CASSRLGQGSNQPQHF. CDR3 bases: TGTGCCAGCTCACGATTGGGACAGGGAAGCAATCAGCCCCAGCATTTT.

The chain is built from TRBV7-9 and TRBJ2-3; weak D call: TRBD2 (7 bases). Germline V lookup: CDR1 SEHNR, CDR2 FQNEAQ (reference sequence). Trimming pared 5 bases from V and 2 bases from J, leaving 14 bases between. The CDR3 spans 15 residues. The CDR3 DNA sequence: TGTGCCAGCAGCCCCCCCGGGGGGCTCACAGATACGCAGTATTTT. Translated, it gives CASSPPGGLTDTQYF. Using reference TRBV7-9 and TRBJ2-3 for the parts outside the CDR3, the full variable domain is DTGVSQNPRHKITKRGQNVTFRCDPISEHNRLYWYRQTLGQGPEFLTYFQNEAQLEKSRLLSDRFSAERPKGSFSTLEIQRTEQGDSAMYLCASSPPGGLTDTQYFGPGTRLTVL.

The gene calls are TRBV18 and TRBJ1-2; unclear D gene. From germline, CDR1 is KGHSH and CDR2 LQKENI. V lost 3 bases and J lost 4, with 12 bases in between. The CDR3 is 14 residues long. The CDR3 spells CASSPSSEGYGYTF. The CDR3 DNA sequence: TGTGCCAGCTCACCGTCCAGCGAGGGCTATGGCTACACCTTC.

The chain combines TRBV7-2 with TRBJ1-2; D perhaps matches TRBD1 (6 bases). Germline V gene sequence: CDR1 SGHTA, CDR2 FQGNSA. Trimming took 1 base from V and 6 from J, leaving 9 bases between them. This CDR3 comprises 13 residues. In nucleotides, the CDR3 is TGTGCCAGCAGCTTAGGTCAGGGGAATGGCTACACCTTC. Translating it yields CASSLGQGNGYTF.

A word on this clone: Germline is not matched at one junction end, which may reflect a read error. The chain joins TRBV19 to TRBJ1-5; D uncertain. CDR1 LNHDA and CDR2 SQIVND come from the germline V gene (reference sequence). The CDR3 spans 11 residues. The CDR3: CASSSDQPQHF. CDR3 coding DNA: TGTGCCAGTAGTAGCGATCAGCCCCAGCATTTT.

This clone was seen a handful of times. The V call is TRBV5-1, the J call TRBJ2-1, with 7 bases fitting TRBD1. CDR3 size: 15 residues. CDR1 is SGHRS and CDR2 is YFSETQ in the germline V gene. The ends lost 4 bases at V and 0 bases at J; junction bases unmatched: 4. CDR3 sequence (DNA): TGCGCCAGCAGCGGATACAGGGGCTCCTACAATGAGCAGTTCTTC. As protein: CASSGYRGSYNEQFF.

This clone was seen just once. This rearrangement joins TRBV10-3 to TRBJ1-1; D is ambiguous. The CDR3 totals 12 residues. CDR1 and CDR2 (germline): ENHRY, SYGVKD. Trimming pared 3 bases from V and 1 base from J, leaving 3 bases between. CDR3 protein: CAISDWNTEAFF. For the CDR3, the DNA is TGTGCCATCAGTGACTGGAACACTGAAGCTTTCTTT.

CDR3 protein: CASKGEGYTF. The CDR3, as DNA: TGTGCCAGTAAAGGAGAAGGCTACACCTTC. The V and J genes are TRBV19 and TRBJ1-2; the D is unclear. Deletions cut 7 bases from V and 8 bases from J, with 8 bases between. In germline, CDR1 is LNHDA, CDR2 SQIVND (reference sequence). This CDR3 contains 10 residues.

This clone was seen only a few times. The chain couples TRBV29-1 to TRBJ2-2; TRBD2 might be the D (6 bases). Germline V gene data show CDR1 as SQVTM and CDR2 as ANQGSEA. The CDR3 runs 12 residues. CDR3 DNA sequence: TGCAGTGCGGGGTTAGCCACCGGGGAGCTGTTTTTT. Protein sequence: CSAGLATGELFF.

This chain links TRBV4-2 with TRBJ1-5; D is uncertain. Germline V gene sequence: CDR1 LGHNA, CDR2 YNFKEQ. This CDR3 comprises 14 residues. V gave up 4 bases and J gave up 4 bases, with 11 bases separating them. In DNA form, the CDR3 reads TGTGCCAGCAGCCCCCAAACACGGAATCAGCCCCAGCATTTT. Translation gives CASSPQTRNQPQHF.

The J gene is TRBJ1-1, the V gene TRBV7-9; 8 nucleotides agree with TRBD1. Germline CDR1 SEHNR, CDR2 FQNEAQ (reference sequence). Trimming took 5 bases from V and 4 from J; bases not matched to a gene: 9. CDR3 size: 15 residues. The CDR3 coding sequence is TGTGCCAGCAGCCCAGCGGGACAGGTGGGCACTGAAGCTTTCTTT. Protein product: CASSPAGQVGTEAFF.

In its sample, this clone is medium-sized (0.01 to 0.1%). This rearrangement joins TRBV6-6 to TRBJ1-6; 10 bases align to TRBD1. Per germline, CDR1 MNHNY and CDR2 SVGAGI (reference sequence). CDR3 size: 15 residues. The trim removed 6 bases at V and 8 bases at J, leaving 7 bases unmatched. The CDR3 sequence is CASSYGTGAHSPLHF. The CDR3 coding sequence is TGTGCCAGCAGCTACGGGACAGGGGCTCATTCACCCCTCCACTTT.

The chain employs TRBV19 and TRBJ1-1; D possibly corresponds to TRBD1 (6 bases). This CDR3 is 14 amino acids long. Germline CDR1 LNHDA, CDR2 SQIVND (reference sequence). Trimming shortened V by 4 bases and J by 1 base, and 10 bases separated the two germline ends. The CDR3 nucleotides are TGTGCCAGTAGTAATCTGGACAGGAACACTGAAGCTTTCTTT. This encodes CASSNLDRNTEAFF.

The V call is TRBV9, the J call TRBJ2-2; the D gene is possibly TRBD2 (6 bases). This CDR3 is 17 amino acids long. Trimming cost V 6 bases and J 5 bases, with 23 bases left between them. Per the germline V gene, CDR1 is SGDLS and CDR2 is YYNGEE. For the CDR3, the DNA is TGTGCCAGCACCCTGAGGGGAGGAGGGGCGGAAACCGGGGAGCTGTTTTTT. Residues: CASTLRGGGAETGELFF.

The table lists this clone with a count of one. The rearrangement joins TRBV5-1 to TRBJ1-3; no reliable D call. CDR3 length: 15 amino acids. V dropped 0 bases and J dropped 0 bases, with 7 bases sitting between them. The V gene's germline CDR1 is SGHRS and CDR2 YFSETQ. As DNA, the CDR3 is TGCGCCAGCAGCTTGGACCGGATCTCTGGAAACACCATATATTTT. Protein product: CASSLDRISGNTIYF.

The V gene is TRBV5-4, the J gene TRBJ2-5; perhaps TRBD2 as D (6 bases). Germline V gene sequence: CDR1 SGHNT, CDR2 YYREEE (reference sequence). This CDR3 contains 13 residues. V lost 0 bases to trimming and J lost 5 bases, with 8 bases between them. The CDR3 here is CASSLGGRETQYF. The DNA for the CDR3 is TGTGCCAGCAGCTTGGGGGGGAGGGAGACCCAGTACTTC.

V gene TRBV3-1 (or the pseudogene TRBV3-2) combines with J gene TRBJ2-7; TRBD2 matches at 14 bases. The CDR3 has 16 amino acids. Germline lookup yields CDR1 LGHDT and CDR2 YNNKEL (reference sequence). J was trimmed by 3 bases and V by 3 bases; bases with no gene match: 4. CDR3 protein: CASSHPGLAGGYEQYF. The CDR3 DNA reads TGTGCCAGCAGCCACCCCGGACTAGCGGGGGGCTACGAGCAGTACTTC.

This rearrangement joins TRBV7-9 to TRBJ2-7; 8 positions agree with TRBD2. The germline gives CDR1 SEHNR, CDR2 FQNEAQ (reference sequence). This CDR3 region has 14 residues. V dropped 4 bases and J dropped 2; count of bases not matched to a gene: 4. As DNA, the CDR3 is TGTGCCAGCAGCTGGACTAGCTTAACCTACGAGCAGTACTTC. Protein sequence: CASSWTSLTYEQYF.

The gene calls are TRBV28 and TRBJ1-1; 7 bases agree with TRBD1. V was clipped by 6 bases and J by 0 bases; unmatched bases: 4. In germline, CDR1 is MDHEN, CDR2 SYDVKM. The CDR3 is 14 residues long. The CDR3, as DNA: TGTGCCAGCAGGGGGGGACAGATGAACACTGAAGCTTTCTTT. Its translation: CASRGGQMNTEAFF.

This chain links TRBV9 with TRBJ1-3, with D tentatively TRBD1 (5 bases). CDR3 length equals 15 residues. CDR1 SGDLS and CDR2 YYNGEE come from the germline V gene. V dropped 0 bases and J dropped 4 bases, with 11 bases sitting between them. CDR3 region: CASSVGGVRGNTIYF. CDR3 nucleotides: TGTGCCAGCAGCGTAGGAGGGGTGAGGGGAAACACCATATATTTT.

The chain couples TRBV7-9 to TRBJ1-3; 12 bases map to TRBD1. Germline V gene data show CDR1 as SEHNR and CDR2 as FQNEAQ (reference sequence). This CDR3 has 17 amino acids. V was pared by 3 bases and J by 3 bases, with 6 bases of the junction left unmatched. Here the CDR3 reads CASSLSGTGGYGNTIYF. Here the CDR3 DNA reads TGTGCCAGCAGCTTGTCCGGGACAGGGGGCTATGGAAACACCATATATTTT.

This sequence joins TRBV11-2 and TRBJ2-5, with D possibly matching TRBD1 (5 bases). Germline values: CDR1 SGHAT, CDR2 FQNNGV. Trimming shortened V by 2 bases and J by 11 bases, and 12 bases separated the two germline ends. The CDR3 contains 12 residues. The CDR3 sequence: CASSLLGHTQYF. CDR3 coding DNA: TGTGCCAGCAGCTTATTGGGGCATACACAGTACTTC.